The clone carrying this T cell receptor beta chain was seen many times. The data are from a study of neurological immune-mediated disorders. The authors produced cDNA by 5'RACE using 10-nucleotide random UMIs. TCRdb processed the 5' RACE reads anew with MiXCR; each CDR3 protein has one entry. This table has about 87,000 distinct CDR3 sequences, under 4.5% appearing once. CDR1 and CDR2 (germline): SNHLY, FYNNEI. The CDR3 totals 15 residues. Trimming took 7 bases from V and 7 from J, leaving 17 bases between them. The sequenced sample consisted of PBMCs. This TCR derives from a woman between 50 and 59 years old with multiple sclerosis. This chain joins TRBV2 and TRBJ1-6, with a tentative D call TRBD1 (6 bases). The CDR3 is CASTGGGASNSPLHF. CDR3 nucleotide sequence: TGTGCCAGCACCGGAGGGGGGGCGTCAAATTCACCCCTCCACTTT.